This T cell receptor (beta chain) was identified in a study of response to subunit inactivated influenza vaccine. The V end was cut by 3 bases, the J end by 6 bases, with 6 bases between. The CDR3 consists of 12 residues. The germline V gene encodes CDR1 SGHTA and CDR2 FQGNSA. TCRdb ran MiXCR on the RT-PCR reads and lists one entry per CDR3 protein. The table shows 650,000 to 800,000 distinct CDR3 sequences, with roughly 13% occurring only once. This sample comprised PBMCs from blood, obtained roughly 2 weeks before vaccination. The V call is TRBV7-2, the J call TRBJ2-1; D is ambiguous. This clonotype was sampled from a man over 45 who received an inactivated influenza vaccine. CDR3 in DNA: TGTGCCAGCAGCTTGCTTATCAATGAGCAGTTCTTC. Its protein product is CASSLLINEQFF. Full variable domain (outside the CDR3, taken from reference TRBV7-2 and TRBJ2-1): GAGVSQSPSNKVTEKGKDVELRCDPISGHTALYWYRQSLGQGLEFLIYFQGNSAPDKSGLPSDRFSAERTGGSVSTLTIQRTQQEDSAVYLCASSLLINEQFFGPGTRLTVL.